This entry lists 31 T cell receptor beta chains sequenced from one sample in a study of blood T cell repertoires in COVID-19. Repertoires were generated with immunoSEQ multiplex PCR, while TCRdb's copy carries only in-frame clones and drops some. The table lists some 200,000 clones, 70% to 90% of them singletons. The sample was peripheral blood. Every receptor here comes from an older woman with COVID-19, enrolled during active disease.

V and J are TRBV7-6 and TRBJ2-3, with 7 bases that match TRBD2. Germline V gene data show CDR1 as SGHVS and CDR2 as FNYEAQ. The V gene end was trimmed by 5 bases and the J gene end by 2 bases; junction bases not matched to a gene: 16. The CDR3 totals 18 residues. The CDR3 region is CASSLYRGGSLATDTQYF. The CDR3 DNA reads TGTGCCAGCAGCCTATACCGGGGAGGGAGCCTAGCCACAGATACGCAGTATTTT.

The chain links TRBV2 to TRBJ1-2; D may be TRBD1 (5 bases). Germline values: CDR1 SNHLY, CDR2 FYNNEI. The CDR3 is 14 amino acids. Trimming removed 6 bases at V and 3 bases at J, with 14 bases between. DNA for the CDR3: TGTGCCAGCAGCTCAGGGTTTAGATACTATGGCTACACCTTC. This codes for CASSSGFRYYGYTF.

The chain is built from TRBV6-6 and TRBJ1-5; possible D gene TRBD1, 6 bases. The V and J ends lost 8 bases and 4 bases respectively, with 18 bases between them. From germline, CDR1 is MNHNY and CDR2 SVGAGI (reference sequence). The CDR3 extends over 15 amino acids. The CDR3 loop is CASRDQDSRNQPQHF. The CDR3 DNA reads TGTGCCAGCCGCGACCAGGACAGTCGTAATCAGCCCCAGCATTTT.

V usage is TRBV29-1 and J usage is TRBJ2-1; D unclear. The CDR3 has 13 residues. Germline V gives CDR1 SQVTM, CDR2 ANQGSEA. The germline V and J ends were trimmed by 1 base and 0 bases, with 4 bases remaining between them. The chain's CDR3 is CSVEVSSYNEQFF. The CDR3 nucleotides read TGCAGCGTTGAAGTCTCCTCCTACAATGAGCAGTTCTTC.

This clone appeared a few times. V is TRBV19 and J is TRBJ1-1, with a weak D call TRBD1 (6 bases). Between the trimmed V and J ends, which lost 4 bases and 4 bases, there was a span of 19 bases. CDR3 size: 16 residues. Germline values: CDR1 LNHDA, CDR2 SQIVND (reference sequence). CDR3 sequence reads: CASSTGSRGWGTEAFF. In DNA, the CDR3 is TGTGCCAGTAGTACCGGTTCCAGGGGTTGGGGCACTGAAGCTTTCTTT.

In its sample, this clone was seen once. The chain has TRBV7-2 and TRBJ1-5; 9 bases are shared with TRBD1. V was pared by 5 bases and J by 6 bases, with 5 bases of the junction left unmatched. In germline, CDR1 is SGHTA, CDR2 FQGNSA. The CDR3 has 14 amino acids. CDR3 DNA: TGTGCCAGCAGCCAGGACAGGGGAGGTCAGCCCCAGCATTTT. Its translation: CASSQDRGGQPQHF.

V and J are TRBV5-4 and TRBJ2-1; 8 bases match TRBD1. CDR3 length: 15 amino acids. J lost 2 bases, V lost 2 bases, and 3 bases had no gene match. The germline V gene encodes CDR1 SGHNT and CDR2 YYREEE (reference sequence). This CDR3 reads CASSFGQGAYNEQFF. The CDR3 region has the DNA TGTGCCAGCAGCTTCGGACAGGGTGCCTACAATGAGCAGTTCTTC.

This clone was seen a handful of times. The rearrangement uses TRBV12-5 and TRBJ1-2; 9 bases line up with TRBD1. CDR3 length: 14 residues. J gave up 3 bases and V 1 base, and 0 bases lay outside the gene matches. Germline V gene sequence: CDR1 LGHNT, CDR2 FRNRAP. The CDR3: CASGLGDRDYGYTF. The DNA for the CDR3 is TGTGCTAGTGGTTTGGGGGACAGGGACTATGGCTACACCTTC.

This chain joins TRBV5-6 and TRBJ2-7; tentative D call: TRBD1 (6 bases). V dropped 2 bases and J dropped 0 bases, with 9 bases sitting between them. CDR1 and CDR2 (germline): SGHDT, YYEEEE. This CDR3 is built from 14 residues. CDR3 residues: CASSFGTSSYEQYF. In DNA form, the CDR3 reads TGTGCCAGCAGCTTCGGGACAAGCTCCTACGAGCAGTACTTC.

The J gene is TRBJ1-1, the V gene TRBV2, with no clear D. This CDR3 contains 13 residues. The germline V gene encodes CDR1 SNHLY and CDR2 FYNNEI. Trimming pared 2 bases from V and 5 bases from J, leaving 9 bases between. The CDR3: CASSENSLTEAFF. In DNA form, the CDR3 reads TGTGCCAGCAGTGAAAACAGCTTAACTGAAGCTTTCTTT.

The rearrangement uses TRBV18 and TRBJ2-7, with D possibly matching TRBD2 (5 bases). This CDR3 has 13 amino acids. Germline loops: CDR1 KGHSH, CDR2 LQKENI. Trimming removed 3 bases from V and 6 bases from J, with 12 bases in between. CDR3 nucleotides: TGTGCCAGCTCACCCTCCGGGGTTTCCGAGCAGTACTTC. Protein: CASSPSGVSEQYF.

The chain links TRBV19 to TRBJ2-2, with D possibly being TRBD1 (6 bases). V lost 6 bases to trimming and J lost 3 bases, with 11 bases between them. CDR3 length equals 14 residues. Germline V gene sequence: CDR1 LNHDA, CDR2 SQIVND (reference sequence). In DNA, the CDR3 is TGTGCCAGTAGCCTTACAGGGTACACCGGGGAGCTGTTTTTT. As protein: CASSLTGYTGELFF.

The rearrangement uses TRBV21-1 and TRBJ1-3. TRBV21-1 corresponds to a pseudogene. The CDR3 covers 13 residues. The CDR3 sequence is CASSRDSGNTIYF. CDR3 DNA sequence: TGTGCCAGCAGCCGGGACTCTGGAAACACCATATATTTT.

The rearrangement uses TRBV7-3 and TRBJ2-1, with 8 bases identical to TRBD1. The CDR3 runs to 16 residues. Germline trimming cut 5 bases from V and 7 bases from J; bases unmatched to any gene: 13. Germline CDR1 SGHTA, CDR2 FQGTGA. This CDR3 is CASSPGDRQLKNEQFF. CDR3 in DNA: TGTGCCAGCAGCCCGGGGGACAGGCAATTGAAGAATGAGCAGTTCTTC.

V is TRBV14 and J is TRBJ2-1; 7 nucleotides match TRBD1. Germline loops: CDR1 SGHDN, CDR2 FVKESK. The junction had 9 bases not matched to a gene; V was cut back by 2 bases and J by 8 bases. This CDR3 is built from 15 residues. The CDR3 DNA sequence: TGTGCCAGCAGCCAAAGCTCCCCAGGGGGTGATGAGCAGTTCTTC. Its protein product is CASSQSSPGGDEQFF. Full variable domain (missing parts from reference TRBV14 and TRBJ2-1): EAGVTQFPSHSVIEKGQTVTLRCDPISGHDNLYWYRRVMGKEIKFLLHFVKESKQDESGMPNNRFLAERTGGTYSTLKVQPAELEDSGVYFCASSQSSPGGDEQFFGPGTRLTVL.

The rearrangement joins TRBV7-2 to TRBJ1-3; weak D call: TRBD1 (6 bases). Trimming removed 5 bases at V and 4 bases at J, with 18 bases between. The CDR3 consists of 16 residues. CDR1 and CDR2 from the germline V gene are SGHTA and FQGNSA. CDR3: CASSVNRAGRGNTIYF. In nucleotides, the CDR3 is TGTGCCAGCAGCGTAAACAGGGCCGGACGCGGAAACACCATATATTTT.

In this sample, this clone turned up a few times. This sequence joins TRBV4-2 and TRBJ1-3; TRBD1 matches at 7 bases. CDR1 is LGHNA, CDR2 YNFKEQ, per germline. V was pared by 3 bases and J by 5 bases, with 4 bases of the junction left unmatched. This CDR3 contains 14 residues. CDR3: CASSQTGTRNTIYF. CDR3 DNA sequence: TGTGCCAGCAGCCAGACAGGGACGAGAAACACCATATATTTT.

This sequence joins TRBV29-1 and TRBJ1-4, with TRBD1 matching 9 bases. V shed 5 bases, J shed 0 bases, and the junction held 1 base outside the gene matches. This CDR3 spans 14 amino acids. The germline CDR1 and CDR2 sequences are SQVTM and ANQGSEA. CDR3 coding DNA: TGCAGCGTTACAGGGGGCGCAACTAATGAAAAACTGTTTTTT. Protein product: CSVTGGATNEKLFF.

The V call is TRBV2, the J call TRBJ1-5, with 9 bases lining up with TRBD1. V was clipped by 2 bases and J by 5 bases; unmatched bases: 4. Germline-derived CDR1 and CDR2 are SNHLY and FYNNEI. CDR3 length equals 15 residues. The CDR3 nucleotides read TGTGCCAGCAGTGAAAAAACAGGGGGCTATCAGCCCCAGCATTTT. Translated: CASSEKTGGYQPQHF.

This chain joins TRBV9 and TRBJ2-3, with D unclear. The CDR3 has 14 amino acids. Trimming shortened V by 4 bases and J by 4 bases, and 13 bases separated the two germline ends. The germline gives CDR1 SGDLS, CDR2 YYNGEE. CDR3 in amino acids: CASSTPLEADTQYF. CDR3 nucleotide sequence: TGTGCCAGCAGCACTCCCTTAGAAGCAGATACGCAGTATTTT. Full variable domain (missing parts from reference TRBV9 and TRBJ2-3): DSGVTQTPKHLITATGQRVTLRCSPRSGDLSVYWYQQSLDQGLQFLIQYYNGEERAKGNILERFSAQQFPDLHSELNLSSLELGDSALYFCASSTPLEADTQYFGPGTRLTVL.

J is TRBJ2-4 and V is TRBV30; 9 bases agree with TRBD1. Germline V lookup: CDR1 GTSNPN, CDR2 SVGIG (reference sequence). The CDR3 has 18 amino acids. The V and J ends lost 1 base and 1 base, in that order; junction bases with no gene match: 11. The CDR3 protein is CAWSARGTGTNAKNIQYF. The CDR3 nucleotides are TGTGCCTGGAGTGCCCGAGGGACAGGGACGAATGCCAAAAACATTCAGTACTTC. The entire variable domain, with the rest obtained from reference TRBV30 and TRBJ2-4, is as follows: SQTIHQWPATLVQPVGSPLSLECTVEGTSNPNLYWYRQAAGRGLQLLFYSVGIGQISSEVPQNLSASRPQDRQFILSSKKLLLSDSGFYLCAWSARGTGTNAKNIQYFGAGTRLSVL.

This clone was counted a few times. V and J are TRBV15 and TRBJ1-2, with 8 bases aligning to TRBD1. The CDR3 spans 14 residues. CDR1 and CDR2 from the germline V gene are LNHNV and YYDKDF (reference sequence). V lost 4 bases to trimming and J lost 7 bases; unmatched junction nucleotides: 8. The CDR3 DNA follows: TGTGCCACCAGCACCGGGACAGGAAAATCTGGCTACACCTTC. This translates into CATSTGTGKSGYTF.

The rearrangement joins TRBV7-3 to TRBJ2-3; D is undetermined. The CDR3 runs 14 residues. The ends were cut back, 2 bases at V and 2 bases at J, with 8 bases in the middle. The germline V gene encodes CDR1 SGHTA and CDR2 FQGTGA. The CDR3 sequence is CASSLLALTDTQYF. CDR3 coding DNA: TGTGCCAGCAGCTTACTGGCCCTCACAGATACGCAGTATTTT.

The chain employs TRBV6-5 and TRBJ1-4; D call uncertain. In germline, CDR1 is MNHEY, CDR2 SVGAGI. V lost 2 bases and J lost 4, with 5 bases in between. The CDR3 sequence is 13 residues long. CDR3 in amino acids: CASSYGSNEKLFF. The DNA for the CDR3 is TGTGCCAGCAGTTACGGGAGTAATGAAAAACTGTTTTTT.

The chain employs TRBV6-5 and TRBJ1-1, with D maybe TRBD1 (6 bases). Germline V CDR1 and CDR2: MNHEY, SVGAGI. CDR3 length equals 14 residues. With 7 bases removed from V and 5 bases from J, the gap between germline ends came to 17 bases. DNA for the CDR3: TGTGCCAGCATACCGGGACACGGGGGGACTGAAGCTTTCTTT. Its protein product is CASIPGHGGTEAFF.

This rearrangement joins TRBV7-9 to TRBJ1-3, with D possibly being TRBD1 (6 bases). The CDR3 runs 18 residues. The germline gives CDR1 SEHNR, CDR2 FQNEAQ (reference sequence). V lost 4 bases, J lost 0 bases, and 19 bases lay in between. The CDR3 loop is CASSSDRRWDISGNTIYF. The DNA of the CDR3 is TGTGCCAGCAGCTCGGACCGTAGGTGGGACATCTCTGGAAACACCATATATTTT.

This chain joins TRBV7-9 and TRBJ1-1; no reliable D call. V was shortened by 4 bases and J by 11 bases, with 17 bases between the two germline ends. The CDR3 consists of 13 residues. Germline V gene lookup returns CDR1 SEHNR and CDR2 FQNEAQ (reference sequence). The DNA for the CDR3 is TGTGCCAGCAGCTACGAGGACTTACTGAGGGCTTTCTTT. Protein sequence: CASSYEDLLRAFF.

The J gene is TRBJ2-3, the V gene TRBV7-9; possibly TRBD2 for D (6 bases). Germline V CDR1 and CDR2: SEHNR, FQNEAQ (reference sequence). Deletions cut 2 bases from V and 0 bases from J, with 9 bases between. CDR3 length equals 15 residues. The CDR3 is CASSLLASSTDTQYF. DNA of the CDR3: TGTGCCAGCAGCTTACTAGCGAGTAGCACAGATACGCAGTATTTT. The whole variable domain, remainder taken from reference TRBV7-9 and TRBJ2-3, is DTGVSQNPRHKITKRGQNVTFRCDPISEHNRLYWYRQTLGQGPEFLTYFQNEAQLEKSRLLSDRFSAERPKGSFSTLEIQRTEQGDSAMYLCASSLLASSTDTQYFGPGTRLTVL.

V usage is TRBV12-3 or TRBV12-4 and J usage is TRBJ2-3; D is perhaps TRBD2 (6 bases). This CDR3 has 13 residues. The V end was cut by 5 bases, the J end by 4 bases, with 10 bases between. CDR3 in amino acids: CASSGSGADTQYF. The CDR3 DNA follows: TGTGCCAGCAGTGGGTCGGGGGCAGATACGCAGTATTTT.

The gene calls are TRBV7-2 and TRBJ2-7; D is unclear. Trimming removed 6 bases at V and 0 bases at J, with 12 bases between. The CDR3 spans 14 residues. CDR1 is SGHTA and CDR2 is FQGNSA in the germline V gene. The CDR3 region has the DNA TGTGCCAGCAGGCCACAGCCAAACTCCTACGAGCAGTACTTC. Translating it yields CASRPQPNSYEQYF.

The V call is TRBV6-2 or TRBV6-3, the J call TRBJ1-5; D may be TRBD1 (6 bases). V shed 6 bases and J shed 5 bases, with 14 bases lying between them. CDR1 and CDR2 (germline): MNHEY, SVGEGT. The CDR3 runs to 14 residues. The CDR3 spells CASSPWDTYQPQHF. In nucleotides, the CDR3 is TGTGCCAGCAGCCCCTGGGACACTTATCAGCCCCAGCATTTT.